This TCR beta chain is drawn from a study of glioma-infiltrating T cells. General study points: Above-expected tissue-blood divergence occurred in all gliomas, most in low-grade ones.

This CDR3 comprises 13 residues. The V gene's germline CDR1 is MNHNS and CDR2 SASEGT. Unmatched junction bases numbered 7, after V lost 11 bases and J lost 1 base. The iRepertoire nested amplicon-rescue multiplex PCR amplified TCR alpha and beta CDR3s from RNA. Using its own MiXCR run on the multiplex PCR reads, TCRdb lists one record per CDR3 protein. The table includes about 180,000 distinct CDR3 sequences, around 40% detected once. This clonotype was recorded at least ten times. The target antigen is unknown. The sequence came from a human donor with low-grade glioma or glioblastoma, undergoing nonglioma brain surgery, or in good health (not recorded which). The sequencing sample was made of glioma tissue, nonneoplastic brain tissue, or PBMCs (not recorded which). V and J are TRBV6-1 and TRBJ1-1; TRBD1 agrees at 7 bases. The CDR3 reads CAVAGTANTEAFF. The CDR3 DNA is TGTGCCGTCGCCGGGACAGCGAACACTGAAGCTTTCTTT.